The entry that follows covers one TCR beta chain sequence. Trimming pared 0 bases from V and 11 bases from J, leaving 10 bases between. The CDR3 has 12 residues. CDR1 and CDR2 from the germline V gene are LGHDT and YNNKEL (reference sequence). The method was immunoSEQ multiplex PCR; TCRdb's version includes in-frame clones alone and lacks a portion of them. The repertoire includes 75,000 to 90,000 clones, around 86% of them detected once, and 8% sits in the top ten. This record belongs to a study of blood T cell repertoires in COVID-19. Study at large: The cDNA or gDNA used as material had been derived from T cells, B-cell-depleted T cells, or PBMCs.

V and J are TRBV3-1 (or the pseudogene TRBV3-2) and TRBJ1-1, with a possible D match to TRBD1 (5 bases). The receptor was derived from a man aged 45 to 65 with active COVID-19. The sequenced sample was peripheral blood. The CDR3 DNA sequence: TGTGCCAGCAGCCAAGATGGAGGGGACGCTTTCTTT. It encodes CASSQDGGDAFF.